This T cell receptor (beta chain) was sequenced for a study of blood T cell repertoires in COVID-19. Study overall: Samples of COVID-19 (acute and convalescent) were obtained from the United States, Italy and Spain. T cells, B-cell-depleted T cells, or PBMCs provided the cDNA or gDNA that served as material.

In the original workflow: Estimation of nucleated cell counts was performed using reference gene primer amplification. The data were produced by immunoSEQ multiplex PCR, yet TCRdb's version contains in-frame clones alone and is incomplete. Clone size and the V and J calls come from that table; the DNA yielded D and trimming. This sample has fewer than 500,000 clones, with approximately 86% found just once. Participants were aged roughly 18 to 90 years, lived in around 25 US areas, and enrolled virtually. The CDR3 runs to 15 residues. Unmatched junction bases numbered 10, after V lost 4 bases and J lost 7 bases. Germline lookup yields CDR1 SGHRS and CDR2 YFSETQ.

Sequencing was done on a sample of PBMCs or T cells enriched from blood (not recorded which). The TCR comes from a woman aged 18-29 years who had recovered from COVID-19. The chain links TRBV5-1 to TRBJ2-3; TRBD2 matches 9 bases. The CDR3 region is CASSLLAGGPYTQYF. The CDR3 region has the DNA TGCGCCAGCAGCCTCCTGGCGGGGGGGCCGTATACGCAGTATTTT.